This TCR beta chain comes out of a study of shared clonotypes between healthy human individuals. Overall study: A couple of women and a few men aged 18 to 49 made up the donors. Regarding the study as a whole: A small donor pool kept down the genetic and exposure-history diversity that was represented. Only blood was sampled; tissue repertoires likely differ.

As processed by the authors: Filtering differed because ImmunoSEQ produced junction-only sequences that carried no quality scores. Generated by immunoSEQ multiplex PCR, the TCRdb table keeps only in-frame clones and is missing some. V, J and clone size reflect that table, while D and trimming were determined from the DNA. The sample has about 560,000 clones; around 77% are singletons. A remark on this clone: Antigen unknown.

This CDR3 region has 16 residues. Between the trimmed V and J ends, which lost 3 bases and 7 bases, there was a span of 21 bases. Germline V CDR1 and CDR2: MDHEN, SYDVKM. The TCR originated in a woman in her thirties or forties in good health. Some clones in this sample may be carry-over from other donors' samples. The source material was PBMCs. J is TRBJ1-2 and V is TRBV28, with D unclear. CDR3 DNA: TGTGCCAGCAGTTTCCCTCAGGCGGGGAGGGTCGGTGGCTACACCTTC. This encodes CASSFPQAGRVGGYTF.